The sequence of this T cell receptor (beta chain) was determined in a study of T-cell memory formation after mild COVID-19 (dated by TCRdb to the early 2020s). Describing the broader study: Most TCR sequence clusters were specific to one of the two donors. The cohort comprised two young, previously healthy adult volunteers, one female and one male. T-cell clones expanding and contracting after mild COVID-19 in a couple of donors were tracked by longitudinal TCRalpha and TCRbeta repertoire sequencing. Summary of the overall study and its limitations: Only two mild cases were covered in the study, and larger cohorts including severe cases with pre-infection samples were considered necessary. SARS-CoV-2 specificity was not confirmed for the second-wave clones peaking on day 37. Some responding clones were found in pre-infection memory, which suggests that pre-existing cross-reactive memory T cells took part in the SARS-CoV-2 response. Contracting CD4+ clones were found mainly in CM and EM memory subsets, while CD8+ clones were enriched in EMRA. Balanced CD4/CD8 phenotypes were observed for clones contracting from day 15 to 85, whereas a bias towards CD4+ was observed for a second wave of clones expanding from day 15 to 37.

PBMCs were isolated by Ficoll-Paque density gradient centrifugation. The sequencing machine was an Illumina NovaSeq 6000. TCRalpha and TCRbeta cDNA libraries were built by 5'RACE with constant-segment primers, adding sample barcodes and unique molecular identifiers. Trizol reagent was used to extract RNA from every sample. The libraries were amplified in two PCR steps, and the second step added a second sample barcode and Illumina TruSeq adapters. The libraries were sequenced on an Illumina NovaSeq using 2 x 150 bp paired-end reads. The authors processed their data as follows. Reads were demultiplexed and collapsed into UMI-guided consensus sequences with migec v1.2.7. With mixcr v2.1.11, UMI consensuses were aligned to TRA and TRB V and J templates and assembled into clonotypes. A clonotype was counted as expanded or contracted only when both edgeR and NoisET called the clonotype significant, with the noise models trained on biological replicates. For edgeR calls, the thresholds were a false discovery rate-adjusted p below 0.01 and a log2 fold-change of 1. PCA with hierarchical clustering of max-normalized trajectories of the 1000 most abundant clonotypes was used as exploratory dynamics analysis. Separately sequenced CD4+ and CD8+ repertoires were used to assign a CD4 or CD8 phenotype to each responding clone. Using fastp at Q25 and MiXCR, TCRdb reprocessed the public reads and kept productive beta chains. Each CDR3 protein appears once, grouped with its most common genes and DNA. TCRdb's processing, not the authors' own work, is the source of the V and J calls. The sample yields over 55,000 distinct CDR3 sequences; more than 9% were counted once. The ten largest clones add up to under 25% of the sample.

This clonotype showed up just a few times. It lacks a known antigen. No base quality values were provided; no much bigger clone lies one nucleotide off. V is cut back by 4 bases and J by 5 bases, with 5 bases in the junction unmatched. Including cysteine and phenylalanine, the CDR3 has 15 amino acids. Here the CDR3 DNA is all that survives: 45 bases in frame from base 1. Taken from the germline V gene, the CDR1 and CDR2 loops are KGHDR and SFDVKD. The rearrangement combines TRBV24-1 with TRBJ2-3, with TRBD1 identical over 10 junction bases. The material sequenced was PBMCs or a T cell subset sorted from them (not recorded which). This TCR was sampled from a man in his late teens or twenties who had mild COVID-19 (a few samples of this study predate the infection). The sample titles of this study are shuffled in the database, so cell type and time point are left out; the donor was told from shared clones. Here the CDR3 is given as CATSDRTGGVDTQYF. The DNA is TGTGCCACCAGTGACCGGACAGGGGGAGTAGATACGCAGTATTTT.